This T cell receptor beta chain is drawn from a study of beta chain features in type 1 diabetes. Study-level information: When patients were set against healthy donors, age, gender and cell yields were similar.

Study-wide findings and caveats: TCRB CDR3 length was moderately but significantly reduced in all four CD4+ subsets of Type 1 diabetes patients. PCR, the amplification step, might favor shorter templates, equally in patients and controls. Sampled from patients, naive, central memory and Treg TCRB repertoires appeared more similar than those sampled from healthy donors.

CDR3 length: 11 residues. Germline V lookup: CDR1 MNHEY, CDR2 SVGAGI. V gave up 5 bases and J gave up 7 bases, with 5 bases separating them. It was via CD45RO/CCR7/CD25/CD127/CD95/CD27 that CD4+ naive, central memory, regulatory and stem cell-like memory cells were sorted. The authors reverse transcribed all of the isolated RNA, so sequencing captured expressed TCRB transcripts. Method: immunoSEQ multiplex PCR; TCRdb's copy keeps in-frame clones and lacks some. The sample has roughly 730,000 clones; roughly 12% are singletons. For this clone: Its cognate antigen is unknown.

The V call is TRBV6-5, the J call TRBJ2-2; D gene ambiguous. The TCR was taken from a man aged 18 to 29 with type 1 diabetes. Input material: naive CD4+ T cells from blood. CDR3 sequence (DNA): TGTGCCAGCAGTGATAGCGGGGAGCTGTTTTTT. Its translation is CASSDSGELFF.